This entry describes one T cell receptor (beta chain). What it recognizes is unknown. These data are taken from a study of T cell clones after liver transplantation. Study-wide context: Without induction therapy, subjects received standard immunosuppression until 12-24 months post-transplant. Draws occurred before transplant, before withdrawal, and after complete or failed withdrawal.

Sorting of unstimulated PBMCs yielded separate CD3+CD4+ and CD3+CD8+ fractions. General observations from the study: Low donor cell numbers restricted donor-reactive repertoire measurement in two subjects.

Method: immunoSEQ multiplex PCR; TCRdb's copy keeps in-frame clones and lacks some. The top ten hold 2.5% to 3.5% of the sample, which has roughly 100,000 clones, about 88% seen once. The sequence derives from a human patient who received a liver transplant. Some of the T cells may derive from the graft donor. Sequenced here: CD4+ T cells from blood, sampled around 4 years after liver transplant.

The CDR3 DNA reads as TGTGCCAGCAGCTTGAGCGGGGGGGCAGGGGAGACCCAGTACTTC. This encodes CASSLSGGAGETQYF. The J gene is TRBJ2-5, the V gene TRBV5-6, with 10 bases matching TRBD2. V was clipped by 1 base and J by 5 bases; unmatched bases: 5. The CDR3 runs to 15 residues. Germline values: CDR1 SGHDT, CDR2 YYEEEE.